Given below is one TCR beta chain in context. These data belong to a study of blood T cell repertoires in COVID-19. About the study: The United States, Italy and Spain provided the acute and convalescent COVID-19 samples.

The CDR3 has 13 amino acids. CDR1 and CDR2 from the germline V gene are SEHNR and FQNEAQ (reference sequence). Between the trimmed V and J ends, which lost 1 base and 6 bases, there was a span of 10 bases. Per the original data handling: Estimation of nucleated cell counts was performed using reference gene primer amplification. Assay used: immunoSEQ multiplex PCR; TCRdb lists only in-frame clones, some missing. For V, J and clone size, that table is used; D and trimming come from the DNA. The repertoire holds approximately 270,000 clones, approximately 91% seen once, with approximately 2.2% in the top ten.

The rearrangement links TRBV7-9 to TRBJ2-7, with D maybe TRBD1 (5 bases). This receptor was identified in a man aged 50 to 60 with acute or convalescent COVID-19. Source material: peripheral blood. The CDR3 bases are TGTGCCAGCAGCTTAGAGGGGCCGACCGAGCAGTACTTC. Its translation: CASSLEGPTEQYF.